This T cell receptor beta chain was recorded in a study of blood T cell repertoires in COVID-19. For the study at large: Nucleic acid was either cDNA or gDNA, and it came from T cells, B-cell-depleted T cells, or PBMCs.

Original processing methods: Reference gene primers were amplified, and this amplification served to estimate nucleated cell counts. Repertoires were generated with immunoSEQ multiplex PCR, while TCRdb's copy carries only in-frame clones and drops some. D and trimming were read from the DNA, whereas the V and J calls and clone size are those reported in that table. This repertoire shows about 23,000 clones, around 94% found once; its top ten account for roughly 4%. Germline-derived CDR1 and CDR2 are SGHVS and FNYEAQ. CDR3 length equals 13 residues. Trimming removed 5 bases from V and 7 bases from J, with 14 bases in between.

This TCR was recovered from a woman aged 50 to 65 with active COVID-19. The chain links TRBV7-6 to TRBJ1-1; D not certain. Sequencing used peripheral blood. This CDR3 is CASSPLRRSEAFF. DNA for the CDR3: TGTGCCAGCAGCCCCCTAAGGAGGAGTGAAGCTTTCTTT.